Each of the 6 T cell receptor beta chains below was sequenced from the same sample in a study of identifying expanded T cells in peripheral blood. Produced via immunoSEQ multiplex PCR; TCRdb's table is partial and in-frame only. In the table there are around 100,000 clones, approximately 90% of which are singletons. Sequenced material: blood. The source is a person between 18 and 70 years old in good health.

This clone was detected once. The V gene is TRBV6-5, the J gene TRBJ1-1; the match to TRBD1 covers 8 bases. The V gene's germline CDR1 is MNHEY and CDR2 SVGAGI. Germline trimming cut 2 bases from V and 1 base from J; bases unmatched to any gene: 6. The CDR3 is 16 amino acids. This CDR3 is CASSYRTGMGNTEAFF. The CDR3 nucleotides are TGTGCCAGCAGTTACAGGACAGGGATGGGGAACACTGAAGCTTTCTTT.

This sequence joins TRBV11-2 and TRBJ2-5; either TRBD1 or TRBD2 may fit D (5 bases each). Trimming left V 2 bases short and J 2 bases short, with 9 bases between. The CDR3 length is 14 residues. Germline loops: CDR1 SGHAT, CDR2 FQNNGV. CDR3 amino acids: CASSLNEGQETQYF. The CDR3 region has the DNA TGTGCCAGCAGCTTAAATGAGGGGCAAGAGACCCAGTACTTC.

The rearrangement links TRBV6-6 to TRBJ1-1; possible D gene TRBD1, 5 bases. The V end lost 6 bases, the J end lost 3 bases, and 11 bases lay between the germline ends. Germline values: CDR1 MNHNY, CDR2 SVGAGI (reference sequence). CDR3 size: 13 residues. DNA of the CDR3: TGTGCCAGCAGCGGTGGGGGGTACACTGAAGCTTTCTTT. This encodes CASSGGGYTEAFF.

V and J are TRBV7-2 and TRBJ2-1; TRBD2 aligns across 11 bases. Looked up from germline, CDR1 is SGHTA and CDR2 is FQGNSA. This CDR3 has 15 amino acids. J gave up 10 bases and V 1 base, and 6 bases lay outside the gene matches. CDR3 amino acids: CASSLDLAGGQEQFF. The DNA for the CDR3 is TGTGCCAGCAGCTTAGACCTAGCGGGGGGTCAGGAGCAGTTCTTC.

This clone was counted a few times. This chain links TRBV10-3 with TRBJ1-2; 8 bases map to TRBD1. The CDR3 loop spans 12 amino acids. Trimming took 6 bases from V and 8 from J; bases not matched to a gene: 5. CDR1 and CDR2 (germline): ENHRY, SYGVKD. The CDR3 DNA sequence: TGTGCCATCAGCCAGGGGGCAAGAGGCTACACCTTC. Translation gives CAISQGARGYTF.

This chain links TRBV5-1 with TRBJ1-6; possible D gene TRBD1, 6 bases. The germline CDR1 and CDR2 sequences are SGHRS and YFSETQ. The CDR3 spans 15 residues. Trimming pared 1 base from V and 7 bases from J, leaving 12 bases between. CDR3 nucleotides: TGCGCCAGCAGCTTGAATGGGGGGCGGAATTCACCCCTCCACTTT. Translating it yields CASSLNGGRNSPLHF.